A selection of T cell receptor beta chains follows, all from one sample in a study of Tregs in tolerant kidney transplant recipients. The table came from immunoSEQ multiplex PCR; TCRdb's copy has only in-frame clones and leaves some out. Of some 65,000 clones in the sample, over 80% are singletons; the top ten hold roughly 4%. The sequenced material came from CD4+ T cells from blood. The origin of the receptors is a human donor in good health. Both conserved end residues are part of each CDR3. Each record gives: J gene, D gene, clone size, V gene, CDR3 protein, CDR3 DNA. A D gene is named only where the DNA matches it firmly. A row's size may be missing; if present it is once, few, many or a size class.

>TRBJ1-2|.|once|TRBV7-2
CASRLGLFPGRGYGYTF
TGTGCCAGCAGGCTGGGACTTTTTCCGGGGCGAGGCTATGGCTACACCTTC
>TRBJ1-2|.|.|TRBV28
CASSPSARVKALYYGYTF
TGTGCCAGCAGTCCAAGCGCCAGGGTAAAGGCTTTATACTATGGCTACACCTTC
>TRBJ2-1|TRBD1|.|TRBV6-4
CASSEVTGGGKQFF
TGTGCCAGCAGTGAGGTGACAGGGGGCGGGAAGCAGTTCTTC
>TRBJ2-7|TRBD1|.|TRBV28
CASRVDRVRYEQYF
TGTGCCAGCAGAGTGGACAGGGTTCGCTACGAGCAGTACTTC
>TRBJ1-1|.|.|TRBV10-3
CAISESSGANTEAFF
TGTGCCATCAGTGAGTCATCTGGGGCGAACACTGAAGCTTTCTTT
>TRBJ2-1|.|once|TRBV4-2
CASSSLAVWNEQFF
TGTGCCAGCAGCTCTTTAGCGGTTTGGAATGAGCAGTTCTTC
>TRBJ1-1|.|.|TRBV4-2
CASSQGQGGGTEAFF
TGTGCCAGCAGCCAAGGTCAGGGAGGTGGTACTGAAGCTTTCTTT
>TRBJ2-5|.|.|TRBV7-6
CASSSPPNTNKETQYF
TGTGCCAGCAGCTCCCCACCGAATACTAACAAAGAGACCCAGTACTTC
>TRBJ2-7|TRBD2|.|TRBV9
CASSVGAGLDRSHEQYF
TGTGCCAGCAGCGTAGGGGCTGGACTAGATCGTTCCCACGAGCAGTACTTC
>TRBJ1-4|.|.|TRBV10-3
CAISESTRGGEKLFF
TGTGCCATCAGTGAGTCGACTCGGGGAGGAGAAAAACTGTTTTTT
>TRBJ1-3|TRBD1|.|TRBV30
CAWTRDRQSGNTIYF
TGTGCCTGGACTCGGGACAGGCAGTCTGGAAACACCATATATTTT
>TRBJ1-2|.|once|TRBV7-2
CASSLAGAYGYTF
TGTGCCAGCAGCTTAGCCGGGGCCTATGGCTACACCTTC
>TRBJ1-2|.|.|TRBV25-1
CASSDPRENYGYTF
TGTGCCAGCAGTGACCCCAGGGAAAACTATGGCTACACCTTC
>TRBJ2-3|.|.|TRBV29-1
CSGGVTDTQYF
TGCAGCGGCGGGGTGACAGATACGCAGTATTTT
>TRBJ1-6|.|.|TRBV18
CASSRSGAINSPLHF
TGTGCCAGCTCACGATCCGGGGCTATTAATTCACCCCTCCACTTT
>TRBJ2-5|.|once|TRBV6-6
CASSRPGAGVQETQYF
TGTGCCAGCAGTAGACCGGGGGCAGGGGTACAAGAGACCCAGTACTTC
>TRBJ1-2|.|.|TRBV7-9
CASSQGWGYGYTF
TGTGCCAGCAGTCAGGGATGGGGCTATGGCTACACCTTC
>TRBJ2-1|TRBD2|once|TRBV11-3
CASSLVGLAENNEQFF
TGTGCCAGCAGCTTAGTGGGACTAGCGGAGAACAATGAGCAGTTCTTC
>TRBJ2-5|.|.|TRBV7-9
CASTPRGGHLQETQYF
TGTGCCAGCACCCCTCGCGGGGGACACCTCCAAGAGACCCAGTACTTC
>TRBJ2-1|TRBD2|.|TRBV11-3
CASSLGLSGINEQFF
TGTGCCAGCAGCTTAGGTCTCAGCGGGATCAATGAGCAGTTCTTC
>TRBJ2-2|.|.|TRBV4-3
CASSQGGGSTTGELFF
TGCGCCAGCAGCCAAGGGGGGGGCTCGACCACCGGGGAGCTGTTTTTT
>TRBJ2-7|.|.|TRBV30
CAWSEQGYEQYF
TGTGCCTGGAGCGAACAGGGTTACGAGCAGTACTTC
>TRBJ2-3|.|.|TRBV2
CASSGPGGGTDTQYF
TGTGCCAGCAGTGGTCCCGGCGGTGGCACAGATACGCAGTATTTT
>TRBJ2-1|.|.|TRBV5-1
CASSLFQGGNEQFF
TGCGCCAGCAGCTTGTTTCAGGGGGGTAATGAGCAGTTCTTC
>TRBJ1-4|TRBD1|.|TRBV4-1
CASSRGQASNEKLFF
TGCGCCAGCAGCCGCGGACAGGCGAGTAATGAAAAACTGTTTTTT
>TRBJ2-5|.|.|TRBV18
CASSPIPLMLQETQYF
TGTGCCAGCTCACCAATCCCCCTCATGCTCCAAGAGACCCAGTACTTC
>TRBJ2-5|.|.|TRBV10-3
CAISVDSQETQYF
TGTGCCATCAGCGTCGACTCTCAAGAGACCCAGTACTTC
>TRBJ2-3|.|.|TRBV13
CASSLVGPDTQYF
TGTGCCAGCAGCTTAGTGGGGCCAGATACGCAGTATTTT
>TRBJ2-3|.|once|TRBV15
CATSRDRHSGDTQYF
TGTGCCACCAGCAGAGATAGGCATTCCGGGGATACGCAGTATTTT
>TRBJ1-3|.|.|TRBV11-2
CASSLVAGLSGNTIYF
TGTGCCAGCAGCTTAGTCGCCGGCCTCTCTGGAAACACCATATATTTT
>TRBJ2-7|.|.|TRBV6-5
CASIPPEQYF
TGTGCCAGCATCCCCCCCGAGCAGTACTTC
>TRBJ2-3|.|.|TRBV4-3
CASSQDPNADTQYF
TGCGCCAGCAGCCAAGACCCGAATGCAGATACGCAGTATTTT